Sequencing of this TCR beta chain was carried out in a study of blood T cell repertoires in COVID-19. Study-wide background: Acute-phase and convalescent COVID-19 samples originated in the United States, Italy and Spain. In each case, the material was cDNA or gDNA derived from T cells, B-cell-depleted T cells, or PBMCs.

This CDR3 is built from 18 residues. Per germline, CDR1 LGHNA and CDR2 YSLEER. The ends lost 3 bases at V and 5 bases at J; junction bases unmatched: 12. The method was immunoSEQ multiplex PCR; TCRdb's version includes in-frame clones alone and lacks a portion of them. This repertoire shows 150,000 to 200,000 clones, around 76% found once; its top ten account for roughly 8.7%. Sequencing was done on a sample of peripheral blood. This TCR was sampled from a woman between 45 and 60 years old with active or convalescent COVID-19. The gene calls are TRBV4-3 and TRBJ2-7; TRBD2 matches at 14 bases. The CDR3 coding sequence is TGCGCCAGCAGCCAGGGACTAGCGGGAGAGGGGGGTGGGGACGAGCAGTACTTC. The encoded protein is CASSQGLAGEGGGDEQYF.